This note documents a single TCR beta chain sequence. The antigen this receptor binds is unknown. Nothing much larger sits one base from this clone, and base qualities are not available. The data were obtained in a study of CD8 T cells in ankylosing spondylitis (dated by TCRdb to about 2017). About the study as a whole: The study profiled T cell receptor beta repertoires in healthy donors and ankylosing spondylitis patients to find disease-linked TCR variants. The whole study cohort included about a hundred healthy donors and 20 to 30 ankylosing spondylitis patients. Peripheral blood was sampled, and synovial fluid was additionally collected from ankylosing spondylitis patients.

Sequences MGHRA (CDR1) and YSYEKL (CDR2) are obtained from the germline V gene. The CDR3, from cysteine to phenylalanine, totals 14 residues. Of the read, only the CDR3 DNA is kept; its 42 bases are in frame from base 1. V is pruned by 3 bases and J by 2 bases, leaving 4 bases of the junction without a gene match. Overall study outcomes, separate from this receptor: Some of the motif variants had been reported before in the synovial fluid and blood of reactive arthritis patients, a finding that suggests common disease-initiation mechanisms. A TCR beta motif made up of seven or eight highly homologous amino acid variants appeared to be characteristic of blood from ankylosing spondylitis patients. The disease-linked clones showed a CD8+ phenotype and occurred at relatively low frequencies in peripheral blood. According to the report, matched synovial fluid samples from ankylosing spondylitis patients were significantly enriched for the disease-linked clones.

This sample was sequenced with an Illumina HiSeq 2500. TCR beta libraries were prepared by quantitative 5'-RACE with molecular barcodes. Per the original workflow: To identify disease-linked TCR variants, a new computational method was used, one built on a probabilistic model of VDJ rearrangement. The raw public data were reprocessed by TCRdb itself: fastp quality trimming at Q25, MiXCR clonotype calling, in-frame beta chains only. Each CDR3 protein gets just one entry, which takes the most common genes and DNA from the rows behind it. It is TCRdb's table, rather than the study itself, that gives the V and J calls and clone size. Recorded for this sample are approximately 200,000 distinct CDR3 sequences; roughly 13% of them occurred a single time. Approximately 15% of the sample belongs to the ten largest clones.

The sequence was collected from a male donor with ankylosing spondylitis or in good health (not recorded which). The rearrangement joined TRBV4-1 to TRBJ2-7, and TRBD1 matches 7 of the central bases. Material: blood, either unsorted or a sorted T cell fraction (not recorded which). The CDR3 region: CASSQIGGPYEQYF. The DNA sequence is TGCGCCAGCAGCCAGATAGGGGGCCCCTACGAGCAGTACTTC.